One and the same sample provided the 20 T cell receptor beta chains below, sequenced in a study of HIV-infected patients and healthy controls. One entry per CDR3 protein, called by TCRdb with MiXCR from the 5' RACE reads. The table has roughly 70,000 distinct CDR3 sequences, about 17% seen once. The sequenced sample consisted of CD4+ T cells from blood. These receptors originate from a human donor in good health.

To note about this clonotype: A much larger clone lies a single base off, so this may be a read error. The J gene is TRBJ1-1, the V gene TRBV4-2; 10 nucleotides line up with TRBD1. The length of the CDR3 is 14 residues. Looked up from germline, CDR1 is LGHNA and CDR2 is YNFKEQ. This CDR3 reads CVSSQAGQGAEAFF. The CDR3, as DNA: TGTGTCAGCAGCCAGGCCGGACAGGGGGCTGAAGCTTTCTTT.

The CDR3 nucleotides read TGTGCCAGCAGCTTAGTGTGGCGGGACTATGGCTACACCTTC. Translated: CASSLVWRDYGYTF. V and J are TRBV7-2 and TRBJ1-2, with D unclear. Germline CDR1 is SGHTA and CDR2 is FQGNSA. There are 14 residues in the CDR3. The V end was cut by 1 base, the J end by 3 bases, with 9 bases between.

Only a few counts were recorded for this clonotype. The V gene is TRBV24-1, the J gene TRBJ2-5; 7 bases match TRBD1. From germline, CDR1 is KGHDR and CDR2 SFDVKD. J lost 1 base, V lost 5 bases, and 6 bases had no gene match. The CDR3 spans 15 residues. The CDR3 DNA sequence: TGTGCCACCAGTGCCCCCACAGGGGCCCAAGAGACCCAGTACTTC. It codes for CATSAPTGAQETQYF.

This clonotype was picked up a small number of times. The chain is built from TRBV5-1 and TRBJ2-1, with TRBD2 matching over 8 bases. This CDR3 region has 15 residues. Germline CDR1 is SGHRS and CDR2 is YFSETQ. V was pared by 4 bases and J by 5 bases, with 8 bases of the junction left unmatched. The DNA for the CDR3 is TGCGCCAGCAGCCCCGGGACTAGACAGGACAATGAGCAGTTCTTC. Translating gives CASSPGTRQDNEQFF. Complete variable domain (other parts from reference TRBV5-1 and TRBJ2-1): KAGVTQTPRYLIKTRGQQVTLSCSPISGHRSVSWYQQTPGQGLQFLFEYFSETQRNKGNFPGRFSGRQFSNSRSEMNVSTLELGDSALYLCASSPGTRQDNEQFFGPGTRLTVL.

This chain links TRBV5-1 with TRBJ1-5; D unclear. Germline V lookup: CDR1 SGHRS, CDR2 YFSETQ. CDR3 length: 14 residues. Trimming took 0 bases from V and 4 from J, leaving 8 bases between them. CDR3 nucleotide sequence: TGCGCCAGCAGCTTGGCCGGCATGAATCAGCCCCAGCATTTT. This encodes CASSLAGMNQPQHF. Full variable domain (outside the CDR3, taken from reference TRBV5-1 and TRBJ1-5): KAGVTQTPRYLIKTRGQQVTLSCSPISGHRSVSWYQQTPGQGLQFLFEYFSETQRNKGNFPGRFSGRQFSNSRSEMNVSTLELGDSALYLCASSLAGMNQPQHFGDGTRLSIL.

The chain recombines TRBV29-1 with TRBJ2-3; D assignment may be TRBD1 or TRBD2 (6 bases each). Trimming removed 1 base from V and 3 bases from J, with 20 bases in between. The CDR3 sequence is 17 residues long. CDR1 SQVTM and CDR2 ANQGSEA come from the germline V gene. The CDR3 reads CSVEGWIKRRGTDTQYF. The CDR3, as DNA: TGCAGCGTTGAAGGGTGGATTAAGCGGAGGGGGACAGATACGCAGTATTTT.

This clonotype was found a few times. The chain couples TRBV3-1 to TRBJ1-1; D remains unclear. This CDR3 is built from 12 residues. V lost 1 base and J lost 5, with 5 bases in between. Germline values: CDR1 LGHDT, CDR2 YNNKEL (reference sequence). The DNA for the CDR3 is TGTGCCAGCAGCCAAGTTCCGACTGAAGCTTTCTTT. Translating it yields CASSQVPTEAFF.

This chain connects TRBV7-3 to TRBJ2-2, with D hard to call. V was shortened by 3 bases and J by 5 bases, with 4 bases between the two germline ends. The CDR3 is made up of 12 amino acids. CDR1 is SGHTA, CDR2 FQGTGA, per germline. The chain's CDR3 is CASSFDTGELFF. The CDR3 DNA reads as TGTGCCAGCAGCTTCGATACCGGGGAGCTGTTTTTT.

This clonotype was recorded at least ten times. The chain carries TRBV20-1 and TRBJ2-7; weak D call: TRBD1 (5 bases). Germline CDR1 DFQATT, CDR2 SNEGSKA (reference sequence). The V gene lost 1 base and the J gene lost 0 bases, with 16 bases spanning the gap. The CDR3 spans 16 residues. In nucleotides, the CDR3 is TGCAGTGCTAGAGGGGGCCGCGCCCGAAGCTCCTACGAGCAGTACTTC. It codes for CSARGGRARSSYEQYF.

The V call is TRBV11-3, the J call TRBJ2-6; no clear D. The CDR3 spans 16 residues. V was shortened by 0 bases and J by 4 bases, with 10 bases between the two germline ends. The V gene's germline CDR1 is SGHNT and CDR2 YENEEA. CDR3 sequence (DNA): TGTGCCAGCAGCTTAGAGGGCCAGACCGGGGCCAACGTCCTGACTTTC. Translating it yields CASSLEGQTGANVLTF.

V and J are TRBV6-6 and TRBJ2-3; 9 nucleotides agree with TRBD2. V lost 8 bases to trimming and J lost 2 bases; unmatched junction nucleotides: 8. The germline V gene encodes CDR1 MNHNY and CDR2 SVGAGI (reference sequence). There are 15 residues in the CDR3. The chain's CDR3 is CASSSTSGSTDTQYF. CDR3 nucleotides: TGTGCCAGCTCGAGCACTAGCGGGTCCACAGATACGCAGTATTTT.

V gene TRBV19 combines with J gene TRBJ1-5, with 7 positions matching TRBD1. Trimming at V came to 1 base and at J to 5 bases, leaving 8 bases not matched to a gene. CDR3 length equals 16 residues. CDR1 LNHDA and CDR2 SQIVND come from the germline V gene (reference sequence). This CDR3 is CASSIGSRGIDQPQHF. The CDR3 bases are TGTGCCAGTAGTATAGGTAGCAGGGGGATCGATCAGCCCCAGCATTTT. Drawing the rest from reference TRBV19 and TRBJ1-5, the complete variable domain is DGGITQSPKYLFRKEGQNVTLSCEQNLNHDAMYWYRQDPGQGLRLIYYSQIVNDFQKGDIAEGYSVSREKKESFPLTVTSAQKNPTAFYLCASSIGSRGIDQPQHFGDGTRLSIL.

This clonotype was detected only a few times. Here the CDR3 reads CSVGEGGYGYTF. DNA of the CDR3: TGCAGCGTTGGAGAGGGCGGCTATGGCTACACCTTC. The chain couples TRBV29-1 to TRBJ1-2, with D unclear. The germline V gene has CDR1 SQVTM and CDR2 ANQGSEA. The CDR3 has 12 residues. Trimming took 4 bases from V and 4 from J, leaving 10 bases between them.

The chain carries TRBV29-1 and TRBJ1-1; D is unclear. The CDR3 length is 13 residues. Germline CDR1 and CDR2: SQVTM and ANQGSEA. V lost 4 bases, J lost 3 bases, and 12 bases lay in between. The DNA of the CDR3 is TGCAGCGTTGCAAGCGGGGATTACACTGAAGCTTTCTTT. As protein: CSVASGDYTEAFF.

This clonotype appeared a single time. The V gene is TRBV7-2, the J gene TRBJ1-5; a weak D match, TRBD1 (6 bases). The V end lost 5 bases, the J end lost 4 bases, and 12 bases lay between the germline ends. The CDR3 is 14 amino acids. From germline, CDR1 is SGHTA and CDR2 FQGNSA. This CDR3 is CASSPRQANQPQHF. The CDR3 DNA reads as TGTGCCAGCAGCCCGAGACAGGCAAATCAGCCCCAGCATTTT.

This clonotype was picked up a small number of times. The rearrangement links TRBV28 to TRBJ1-4, with a possible D match to TRBD1 (5 bases). CDR3 length: 17 residues. V was shortened by 5 bases and J by 4 bases, with 20 bases between the two germline ends. Per the germline V gene, CDR1 is MDHEN and CDR2 is SYDVKM. The CDR3 is CASSPFFRVRGNEKLFF. In DNA form, the CDR3 reads TGTGCCAGCAGTCCATTCTTCAGGGTGAGGGGTAATGAAAAACTGTTTTTT.

This clonotype was counted ten times or more. The chain joins TRBV29-1 to TRBJ1-1; D ambiguous. CDR3 length: 12 amino acids. Trimming removed 4 bases from V and 1 base from J, with 7 bases in between. Looked up from germline, CDR1 is SQVTM and CDR2 is ANQGSEA. The CDR3 DNA reads TGCAGCGTTGCGGCGGGGAACACTGAAGCTTTCTTT. Its protein product is CSVAAGNTEAFF.

The chain combines TRBV5-5 with TRBJ2-5; D gene unclear. This CDR3 region has 13 residues. Deletions cut 1 base from V and 2 bases from J, with 6 bases between. From germline, CDR1 is SGHKS and CDR2 YYEKEE (reference sequence). DNA of the CDR3: TGTGCCAGCAGCTTGAATAGGCAAGAGACCCAGTACTTC. Its protein is CASSLNRQETQYF.

The rearrangement links TRBV4-2 to TRBJ2-5; possible D gene TRBD1, 5 bases. V was clipped by 4 bases and J by 1 base, with 16 bases between them. The CDR3 is 16 residues long. Germline CDR1 reads LGHNA; CDR2 reads YNFKEQ. The CDR3 loop reads CASSRPGPQGQETQYF. CDR3 DNA: TGTGCCAGCAGCCGCCCAGGCCCCCAGGGCCAAGAGACCCAGTACTTC.

The J gene is TRBJ2-5, the V gene TRBV19, with D maybe TRBD1 (6 bases). V dropped 5 bases and J dropped 3 bases, with 10 bases sitting between them. The CDR3 loop spans 13 amino acids. Germline values: CDR1 LNHDA, CDR2 SQIVND (reference sequence). CDR3 DNA: TGTGCCAGTAGTGCCCAGGGGAAAGAGACCCAGTACTTC. It translates to CASSAQGKETQYF.